This T cell receptor beta chain was sequenced for a study of HIV-infected children after antiretroviral therapy interruption. About the research overall: Weeks 0, 12, interruption end (24 or 48), and about 3 years post-study gave interruption-arm samples.

This CDR3 spans 24 amino acids. CDR1 LGHNT and CDR2 FRNRAP come from the germline V gene. V lost 3 bases, J lost 2 bases, and 35 bases lay in between. A remark on this clonotype: Its antigen is not known.

A 3' RACE protocol on RNA, with unique molecular identifiers, produced the TCR library. TCRdb called the 3' RACE reads again in MiXCR, with one record for every CDR3 protein. The sample has more than 35,000 distinct CDR3 sequences, just over 6.5% seen once. As for treatment: PENTA 11 planned treatment interruption arm or continuous ART arm. Samples needed at least 5 million viable cryopreserved PBMCs. Naive CD4+ CD45RA+ CD45RO- T cells were sorted from thawed PBMCs. Study-wide findings and caveats: By the end of treatment interruption, naive CD4+ clonality (Gini) increased.

The rearrangement links TRBV12-5 to TRBJ2-6, with a tentative D call TRBD1 (6 bases). This TCR came from a pool of human donors with HIV. Sequences were derived from CD45RA+ CD4+ T cells from PBMCs, pooled from several time points, sampled from a donor given antiretroviral therapy, either interrupted or continuous. Subset here: naive CD4+ CD45RA+ CD45RO- T cells. The CDR3 loop is CASGFRPWGAGHEVGATGANVLTF. The CDR3, as DNA: TGTGCTAGTGGTTTTCGCCCTTGGGGAGCAGGACACGAGGTGGGGGCCACTGGGGCCAACGTCCTGACTTTC.